Many counts were recorded for the clone carrying this T cell receptor beta chain. Then a second PCR, running about 7 to 11 cycles, was carried out with a sample-barcoded 5' primer and a J-beta primer mix. One entry per CDR3 protein results from TCRdb running MiXCR on the 5' RACE reads. The sample records about 680,000 distinct CDR3 sequences, around 49% being singletons. This sample is drawn from a study of blood T cells in healthy people across ages. Losses at the gene ends were 4 bases for V and 0 bases for J; bases not matched to a gene: 2. Looked up from germline, CDR1 is SQVTM and CDR2 is ANQGSEA. The CDR3 length is 13 residues.

This sequence was found in a woman in her sixties in good health. The V and J genes are TRBV29-1 and TRBJ2-7, with 8 bases matching TRBD1. Sequenced: blood. CDR3 sequence (DNA): TGCAGCGTTGGGACAGGGCCCTCCTACGAGCAGTACTTC. It specifies CSVGTGPSYEQYF.